This record covers a single TCR beta chain. Only in-frame clones appear in the TCRdb table, and some are missing; sequencing was by immunoSEQ multiplex PCR. Among around 36,000 clones listed, approximately 85% were seen once. These data are taken from a study of blood T cell repertoires in COVID-19. The CDR3 contains 15 residues. The V end lost 0 bases, the J end lost 4 bases, and 10 bases lay between the germline ends. The germline V gene encodes CDR1 LGHDT and CDR2 YNNKEL (reference sequence). The rearrangement links TRBV3-1 (or the pseudogene TRBV3-2) to TRBJ1-3; D may be TRBD1 (6 bases). Sample: peripheral blood. The sequence came from a man aged 55 to 70 with acute or convalescent COVID-19. Here the CDR3 DNA reads TGTGCCAGCAGCCAAGATAAAGGACAGGGAAACACCATATATTTT. Translating gives CASSQDKGQGNTIYF.